What follows are 6 T cell receptor beta chains derived from one specimen sequenced in a study of T-cell memory formation after mild COVID-19. TCRdb reprocessed the 5' RACE reads via MiXCR and lists one record per CDR3 protein. Among roughly 190,000 distinct CDR3 sequences listed, roughly 10% were seen once. Sample: PBMCs or a T cell subset sorted from them (not recorded which). All receptors come from a man aged 18 to 29 who had mild COVID-19 (a few samples of this study predate the infection). Cell type and time point are not known.

This clonotype was counted a few times. The V and J genes are TRBV10-3 and TRBJ1-2; 12 bases align to TRBD1. The CDR3 sequence is 15 residues long. The germline V gene has CDR1 ENHRY and CDR2 SYGVKD. V lost 5 bases to trimming and J lost 2 bases; unmatched junction nucleotides: 3. CDR3 DNA: TGTGCCATCAGTTCCGGGACAGGGGGCAACTATGGCTACACCTTC. It is translated as CAISSGTGGNYGYTF.

The V call is TRBV19, the J call TRBJ1-5; the D is unclear. V gave up 0 bases and J gave up 2 bases, with 14 bases separating them. This CDR3 is 17 amino acids long. Germline V lookup: CDR1 LNHDA, CDR2 SQIVND (reference sequence). For the CDR3, the DNA is TGTGCCAGTAGTATAGAGCGAGTGGCACGTGGCAATCAGCCCCAGCATTTT. Translated, it gives CASSIERVARGNQPQHF.

Comment on this clonotype: This could be a read error, since a much larger clone is one nucleotide away. The chain is built from TRBV20-1 and TRBJ2-3; 8 positions match TRBD2. From germline, CDR1 is DFQATT and CDR2 SNEGSKA (reference sequence). This CDR3 region has 12 residues. The J segment lost 7 bases and the V segment lost 5 bases, leaving 5 bases of the junction unmatched. CDR3 region: CSARGGWYTQYF. In DNA form, the CDR3 reads TGCAGTGCTCGGGGGGGGTGGTATACGCAGTATTTT.

The chain recombines TRBV20-1 with TRBJ2-1; TRBD2 is a possible D gene (7 bases). The V and J ends lost 5 bases and 0 bases respectively, with 11 bases between them. Germline-derived CDR1 and CDR2 are DFQATT and SNEGSKA (reference sequence). The CDR3 has 14 amino acids. CDR3: CSAGGAGSYNEQFF. CDR3 DNA: TGCAGTGCTGGGGGGGCAGGCTCCTACAATGAGCAGTTCTTC.

This clonotype was recorded a few times. The chain is built from TRBV5-1 and TRBJ1-1, with D maybe TRBD1 (6 bases). The V gene lost 4 bases and the J gene lost 4 bases, with 20 bases spanning the gap. Germline lookup yields CDR1 SGHRS and CDR2 YFSETQ. The CDR3 extends over 16 amino acids. The CDR3 DNA is TGCGCCAGCAGCCCTGGGAGTCAGGGGTCGGCCACTGAAGCTTTCTTT. It is translated as CASSPGSQGSATEAFF.

The V gene is TRBV4-1, the J gene TRBJ1-3; D not resolved. The CDR3 covers 16 residues. Trimming stripped 1 base from V and 2 bases from J, with 12 bases between. CDR1 MGHRA and CDR2 YSYEKL come from the germline V gene. The DNA of the CDR3 is TGCGCCAGCAGCCAAGGCTTCGGGAGGGCTGGAAACACCATATATTTT. It yields the protein CASSQGFGRAGNTIYF.